The present TCR beta chain was sequenced within a study of control samples from healthy donors and cancer patients. Germline V gives CDR1 MGHRA, CDR2 YSYEKL. V lost 3 bases to trimming and J lost 8 bases; unmatched junction nucleotides: 3. CDR3 size: 13 residues. The protocol was immunoSEQ multiplex PCR, while the TCRdb copy is restricted to in-frame clones and leaves out a portion. The sample lists approximately 150,000 clones; 96% were seen once. The chain recombines TRBV4-1 with TRBJ1-4; 7 bases agree with TRBD1. This receptor was identified in a woman in her thirties in good health. What was sequenced was blood. In DNA form, the CDR3 reads TGCGCCAGCAGCCAGCTCAGGGGGGAAAAACTGTTTTTT. Residues: CASSQLRGEKLFF.